This T cell receptor (beta chain) was obtained from a study of T cell responses to AZD1222 COVID-19 vaccine (dated by TCRdb to the early 2020s). Study-level background: AZD1222 recipients given second doses at about 4 weeks or at about 12 weeks were pooled, since spike-specific TCR depth and breadth were not found to differ between the two schedules. TCR sequencing covered some 240 trial participants: 200 to 220 given two doses of AZD1222 and 26 given two doses of MenACWY control vaccine. Trial participants were enrolled by age into 18-55, 56-69 and 70-plus year subgroups, with about 150, 28 and 57 TCR-sequenced participants respectively. Beyond this particular receptor, the publication reports: A significant rise in spike-specific TCR breadth and depth was observed after two AZD1222 doses relative to day 0 and relative to MenACWY recipients. Reportedly, almost half of the unique spike-specific TCRs recognized epitopes lying outside the regions that are mutated in the B.1.351 and B.1.1.7 variants. In the small 56-69-year group, the increase in depth fell short of significance, most likely because of low power. CD4 TCRs associated with the vaccine covered the entire spike protein, and the dominant responses were in regions 160-218 and 743-854. Conclusions about previously exposed vaccinees are limited because only a handful of AZD1222 recipients were SARS-CoV-2 seropositive at baseline. Participants were mostly white British, with more females than males. The authors suggested clonal diversity may have been underestimated. No day 14 peak-response samples were available, so repertoires were characterized only after the peak T cell response.

The germline V gene (reference sequence) provides CDR1 GTSNPN and CDR2 SVGIG. The CDR3, cysteine through phenylalanine, is 12 amino acids long. Only CDR3 DNA is held: 36 bases, read in frame from base 1. V sheds 1 base and J sheds 5 bases, leaving 8 bases between their ends. In the paper's terms, the time point label means: baseline before first vaccination. Samples from vaccinated people were obtained from the UK trials COV001 and COV002, which included a single-blind randomized controlled phase 2/3 trial of AZD1222 (ChAdOx1 nCoV-19) in healthy adults. For TCRbeta chain sequencing, PBMC samples were collected from trial participants at day 0 and at day 28 after the second dose. The CDR3 regions of human TCRbeta chains were analyzed by immunosequencing. For the original study's pipeline: Repertoire TCRs were checked for matches against a reference library of SARS-CoV-2-specific TCRs that had been generated using the MIRA antigen-specificity platform. Breadth meant the fraction of unique TCRs that were SARS-CoV-2-associated, whereas depth meant the fraction of total T cells that were SARS-CoV-2-associated. Using the MIRA data, each spike-specific TCR was mapped to the spike region that the TCR reacts to and placed in a CD4 or CD8 class. Log10-transformed breadth and depth values were compared by one-way ANOVA with Sidak's multiple comparisons tests. The immuneACCESS repertoire file appears here via TCRdb, limited to in-frame rearrangements. These files lack a portion of the clones; in checked studies, under half of the deficit traces to unresolved V genes, and the cause of the others is not known. That table is the source of V, J and clone size, and D and trimming were worked out from the DNA. The sample includes roughly 120,000 clones, with around 94% observed a single time. Of the sample, around 7% is held by the ten largest clones.

In the case of this clone: Its antigen specificity is not known. Per-base qualities were not stored, and no clone one base away is much larger.

This clonotype was obtained from an adult in good health. Sequences were derived from peripheral blood, sampled on day 0 of AZD1222 vaccination. The chain joins TRBV30 to TRBJ1-1; there is no confident call for the D gene. Read as DNA, the sequence is TGTGCCTGGAGTGGCCCAAGGACTGAAGCTTTCTTT. This yields the protein CAWSGPRTEAFF.